The following is a T cell receptor beta chain sequence with its context. This clone was observed a single time. Its antigen target is currently unknown. Base qualities are not at hand, and no much larger clone is one base apart. From cysteine to phenylalanine, the CDR3 is 15 amino acids long. The kept DNA is CDR3 alone, 45 bases in frame from the first base. CDR1 is given as WSHSY and CDR2 as SAAADI, both from the germline V gene. At the junction V is shortened by 2 bases and J by 3 bases; bases outside the gene matches: 5. The immunoSEQ Assay, a bias-controlled multiplex PCR, was used to amplify TCRbeta CDR3 regions from genomic DNA. Per the authors' processing: Within the assay, amplification of reference gene primers was used to estimate how many nucleated cells each sample contained. To quantify the absolute abundance of each unique TCRbeta CDR3 rearrangement, sequence reads were collapsed and filtered. For each sample, productive Simpson clonality was calculated by taking the square root of Simpson's diversity index across productive rearrangements. As stored in TCRdb, this immuneACCESS dataset retains in-frame rearrangements with V and J assigned. A fraction of the clones does not appear; measured against another copy, unresolved V genes explain less than half of the discrepancy, and the remainder lacks a known reason. V and J calls and clone size come straight from that table; D and trimming were deduced from the DNA. A total of 60,000 or so clones appear in this sample, under 80% of them only once. The ten top clones hold about half of the sample.

The record originates from a study of blood T cell repertoires in COVID-19 (dated by TCRdb to the early 2020s). With respect to the entire study: The collaborator samples originated in the United States, Italy and Spain and spanned the acute and convalescent phases of COVID-19. Nearly every sample came with metadata listing a de-identified subject ID, COVID-19 status, age in years and sex. The prospective study material was composed of cDNA or gDNA derived from T cells, B-cell-depleted T cells, or PBMCs. HLA class I and class II types, where available, came from metadata supplied by the sample provider rather than from assay-based typing. Subjects who had been exposed to COVID-19, were actively infected with it, or had recovered from it provided the deeply sampled blood TCRbeta repertoires that made up the dataset. A freely available public database, intended as a resource for researchers studying the immune response to SARS-CoV-2, is where the repertoires were released. Samples came from the ongoing ImmuneRACE study (first 160 participants) plus 1,254 subjects from 6 global collaborators.

The paper as a whole reports these results and caveats: Clinical and demographic metadata were provided uncurated, with the amount varying by source and participant.

Participants in the prospective study were aged about 18 to 89 years, lived in some 24 United States geographic areas, and enrolled through a virtual design. In the prospective study, participants were assigned to cohorts based on the clinical history participants reported in a screening survey and a study questionnaire. A participant counted as exposed if, within 2 weeks of entering the study, that participant had been in contact with someone who had a PCR-confirmed or clinician-diagnosed COVID-19 case. Mobile phlebotomists in the prospective study collected whole blood, serum and a nasopharyngeal or oropharyngeal swab from every participant. Over an approximately 2-month period, participants in the prospective study had the option of providing additional blood draws and questionnaires. Blood samples from the prospective study were shipped frozen or at room temperature prior to DNA extraction.

This TCR was sampled from a woman aged 60-75 years who had been exposed to COVID-19. The sequenced material came from PBMCs or T cells enriched from blood (not recorded which). Here the chain combines TRBV10-2 and TRBJ2-7; 9 central bases correspond to TRBD2. The encoded CDR3 is CASSEPAGGRYEQYF. In nucleotide form, the sequence is TGCGCCAGCAGTGAGCCAGCGGGAGGACGCTACGAGCAGTACTTC.